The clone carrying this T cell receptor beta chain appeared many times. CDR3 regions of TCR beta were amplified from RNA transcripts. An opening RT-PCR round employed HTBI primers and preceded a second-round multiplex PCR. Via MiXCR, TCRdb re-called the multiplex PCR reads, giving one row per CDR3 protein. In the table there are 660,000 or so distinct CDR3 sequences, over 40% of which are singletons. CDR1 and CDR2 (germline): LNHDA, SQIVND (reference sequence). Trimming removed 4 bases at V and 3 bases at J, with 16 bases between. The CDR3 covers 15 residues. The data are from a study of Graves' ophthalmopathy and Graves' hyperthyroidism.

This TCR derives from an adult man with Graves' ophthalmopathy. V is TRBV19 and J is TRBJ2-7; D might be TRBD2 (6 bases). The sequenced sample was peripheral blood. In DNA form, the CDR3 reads TGTGCCAGTAGTACAATCTGGGGAGGATTCTACGAGCAGTACTTC. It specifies CASSTIWGGFYEQYF.